This TCR beta chain comes out of a study of kidney transplant recipient with SARS-CoV-2 infection. One entry per CDR3 protein results from TCRdb running MiXCR on the reads. The sample carries under 250,000 distinct CDR3 sequences, around 28% recorded once. In its sample, this clonotype was seen many times. The CDR3 has 15 amino acids. Per germline, CDR1 SGHVS and CDR2 FNYEAQ. The V call is TRBV7-6, the J call TRBJ2-5; 8 nucleotides align to TRBD2. The end of the DNA aligns better with TRBJ2-7, so the J call may be wrong. The material was a blood sample, obtained at baseline and on approximately day 120 from a kidney transplant recipient. The receptor comes from a male patient between 25 and 39 years old who had COVID-19 and was a kidney transplant recipient. Some T cells may be graft donor cells. The CDR3 DNA follows: TGTGCCAGCAGCCTCCTGCGGGGGGCGTCTAGCGAGCAGTACTTC. This gives the protein CASSLLRGASSEQYF.